This T cell receptor beta chain is from a study of CD8+ T cells in alopecia areata. cDNA reverse transcribed from extracted RNA served as the sequencing template. Sequencing was performed with immunoSEQ multiplex PCR; in TCRdb, only in-frame clones are kept and a portion is missing. The sample lists 80,000 or so clones; around 67% were seen once. This clone occurred a few times. Trimming took 6 bases from V and 3 from J, leaving 18 bases between them. CDR1 is SQVTM, CDR2 ANQGSEA, per germline. The length of the CDR3 is 14 residues. Documented treatment: oral pan-JAK inhibitor, 5-10 mg twice daily. This chain joins TRBV29-1 and TRBJ2-7; TRBD2 might be the D (7 bases). The clonotype originates from a human donor with alopecia areata. This specimen was CD8+ T cells sorted from blood, taken at week 24, from a patient treated with tofacitinib. This CDR3 is CSVGFAGEGYEQYF. In DNA form, the CDR3 reads TGCAGCGTGGGTTTTGCAGGGGAGGGCTACGAGCAGTACTTC.